The clone carrying this T cell receptor (beta chain) was picked up a small number of times. Its antigen is unidentified. The sample originates from a study of identical twins. Whole-study findings and limits: In cord blood, abundant beta clonotypes had fewer insertions; memory showed no trend. Excess low generation probability was seen in twin-shared out-of-frame alpha sequences. Monozygotic twin pairs showed more out-of-frame TCR alpha sharing than models estimated.

TCRdb analysed the 5' RACE reads with MiXCR anew, one entry per CDR3 protein. Among around 1.7 million distinct CDR3 sequences listed, around 33% were seen once. The source material was cord blood. This sequence originates from a newborn girl in good health.

CDR3 coding DNA: TGCGCCAGCAGCTGGGGGGGTGCCGGGACTAGCGGGATCGAGCAGTACTTC. Its translation is CASSWGGAGTSGIEQYF. The V gene is TRBV5-1, the J gene TRBJ2-7; 13 bases are shared with TRBD2. V gave up 3 bases and J gave up 6 bases; unmatched junction bases: 12. Germline V gives CDR1 SGHRS, CDR2 YFSETQ. The CDR3 covers 17 residues.